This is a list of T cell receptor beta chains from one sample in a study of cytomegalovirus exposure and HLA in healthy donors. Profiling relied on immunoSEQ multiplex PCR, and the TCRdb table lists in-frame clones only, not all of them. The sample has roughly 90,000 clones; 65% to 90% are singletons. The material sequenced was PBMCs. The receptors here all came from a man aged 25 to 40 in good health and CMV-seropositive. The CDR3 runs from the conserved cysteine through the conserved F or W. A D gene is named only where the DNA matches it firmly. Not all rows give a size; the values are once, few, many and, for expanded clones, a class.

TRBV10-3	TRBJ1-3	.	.	CAISDYRGNTIYF	TGTGCCATCAGTGATTACAGGGGAAACACCATATATTTT
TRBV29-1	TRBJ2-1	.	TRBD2	CSVVAGVQEQFF	TGCAGCGTTGTAGCGGGAGTGCAGGAGCAGTTCTTC
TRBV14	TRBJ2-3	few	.	CASSQEPPSSDTQYF	TGTGCCAGCAGCCAAGAACCACCCAGTTCGGATACGCAGTATTTT
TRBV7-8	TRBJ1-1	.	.	CASSQDMVNTEAFF	TGTGCCAGCAGTCAAGACATGGTAAACACTGAAGCTTTCTTT
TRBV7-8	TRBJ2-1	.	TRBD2	CASSPWTSGSINNEQFF	TGTGCCAGCAGCCCCTGGACTAGCGGGAGTATAAACAATGAGCAGTTCTTC
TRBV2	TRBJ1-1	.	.	CASRGVAAIEAFF	TGTGCCAGCAGGGGAGTCGCGGCGATTGAAGCTTTCTTT
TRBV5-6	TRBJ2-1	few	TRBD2	CASSPGLAGRNEQFF	TGTGCCAGCAGCCCGGGACTAGCGGGCCGCAATGAGCAGTTCTTC
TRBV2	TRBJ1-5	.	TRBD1	CASSGRTGNQPQHF	TGTGCCAGCAGTGGGAGGACAGGGAATCAGCCCCAGCATTTT
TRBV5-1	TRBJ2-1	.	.	CASSLLYLRDRNEQFF	TGCGCCAGCAGCTTGCTCTACCTGCGGGATAGGAATGAGCAGTTCTTC
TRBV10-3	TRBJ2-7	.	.	CAISAGVRDSYEQYF	TGTGCCATCAGTGCAGGGGTCCGAGACTCCTACGAGCAGTACTTC
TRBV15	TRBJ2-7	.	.	CATSRNSLYEQYF	TGTGCCACCAGCAGAAACAGTCTCTACGAGCAGTACTTC
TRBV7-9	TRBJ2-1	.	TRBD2	CASSRPSGTSSNNEQFF	TGTGCCAGCAGCCGGCCGAGCGGGACTAGTTCGAACAATGAGCAGTTCTTC
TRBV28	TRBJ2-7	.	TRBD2	CASTPRSGRYEQYF	TGTGCCAGCACCCCGAGAAGCGGGAGGTACGAGCAGTACTTC
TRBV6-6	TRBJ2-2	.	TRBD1	CASSYRGRGKAGELFF	TGTGCCAGCAGTTACAGGGGCAGGGGGAAGGCCGGGGAGCTGTTTTTT
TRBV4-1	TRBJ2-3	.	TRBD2	CASSLSGASTDTQYF	TGCGCCAGCAGCCTTAGCGGGGCTAGCACAGATACGCAGTATTTT
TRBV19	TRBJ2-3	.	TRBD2	CASSMGVGLGPTDTQYF	TGTGCCAGTAGTATGGGGGTTGGACTAGGCCCCACAGATACGCAGTATTTT
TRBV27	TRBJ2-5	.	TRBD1	CASSYRQGAETQYF	TGTGCCAGCAGTTACAGACAGGGGGCTGAGACCCAGTACTTC
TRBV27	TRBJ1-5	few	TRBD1	CASSFLGTGTNQPQHF	TGTGCCAGCAGTTTTTTGGGGACAGGGACCAATCAGCCCCAGCATTTT
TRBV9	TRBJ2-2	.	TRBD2	CASSAGLAGPGELFF	TGTGCCAGCAGCGCGGGACTAGCGGGGCCCGGGGAGCTGTTTTTT
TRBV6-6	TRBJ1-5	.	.	CASSDREYSNQPQHF	TGTGCCAGCTCCGACCGGGAATATAGCAATCAGCCCCAGCATTTT
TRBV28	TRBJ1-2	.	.	CASSLTAGVSYGYTF	TGTGCCAGCAGTCTCACGGCCGGAGTCAGCTATGGCTACACCTTC
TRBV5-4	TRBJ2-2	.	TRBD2	CASSLVIGEGTGELFF	TGTGCCAGCAGCTTGGTTATAGGGGAGGGCACCGGGGAGCTGTTTTTT
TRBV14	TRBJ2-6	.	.	CASSQGTGYLGANVLTF	TGTGCCAGCAGCCAAGGCACGGGATATCTTGGGGCCAACGTCCTGACTTTC
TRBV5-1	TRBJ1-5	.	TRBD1	CASSTGEGNQPQHF	TGCGCCAGCAGCACAGGGGAAGGCAATCAGCCCCAGCATTTT
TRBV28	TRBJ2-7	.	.	CASSFSPGTRVSYEQYF	TGTGCCAGCAGTTTTTCGCCGGGGACACGAGTCTCCTACGAGCAGTACTTC
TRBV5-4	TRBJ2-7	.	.	CASSPPDLTYEQYF	TGTGCCAGCAGCCCGCCGGACTTAACCTACGAGCAGTACTTC
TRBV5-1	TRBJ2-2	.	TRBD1	CASSLVPIQTGTGNTGELFF	TGCGCCAGCAGCTTGGTTCCGATCCAAACCGGGACAGGGAACACCGGGGAGCTGTTTTTT
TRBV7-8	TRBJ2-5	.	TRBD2	CASSLAPGLAGVETQYF	TGTGCCAGCAGCTTAGCACCGGGACTAGCGGGAGTAGAGACCCAGTACTTC
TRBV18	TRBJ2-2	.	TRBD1	CASSSDRVTIAGELFF	TGTGCCAGCTCATCGGACAGGGTCACTATCGCCGGGGAGCTGTTTTTT
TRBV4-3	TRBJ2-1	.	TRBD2	CASSPELAGYYNEQFF	TGCGCCAGCAGCCCAGAGCTAGCGGGATACTACAATGAGCAGTTCTTC
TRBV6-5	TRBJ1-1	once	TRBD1	CASSYSGQVAEAFF	TGTGCCAGCAGTTACTCAGGACAGGTGGCTGAAGCTTTCTTT
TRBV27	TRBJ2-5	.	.	CASSFQGETQYF	TGTGCCAGCAGTTTCCAGGGAGAGACCCAGTACTTC
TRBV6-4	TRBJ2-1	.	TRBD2	CASSVFSGRGNEQFF	TGTGCCAGCAGTGTGTTTAGCGGGAGAGGTAATGAGCAGTTCTTC
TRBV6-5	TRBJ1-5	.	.	CASSDSYNQPQHF	TGTGCCAGCAGCGACAGTTACAATCAGCCCCAGCATTTT
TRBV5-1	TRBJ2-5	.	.	CASSLAVAQETQYF	TGCGCCAGCAGCTTGGCCGTGGCACAAGAGACCCAGTACTTC
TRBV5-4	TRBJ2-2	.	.	CASSLSGLEDTGELFF	TGTGCCAGCAGCTTGTCAGGGTTGGAAGACACCGGGGAGCTGTTTTTT
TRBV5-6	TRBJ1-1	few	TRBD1	CASSDTGGRTEAFF	TGTGCCAGCAGCGATACAGGGGGTAGAACTGAAGCTTTCTTT
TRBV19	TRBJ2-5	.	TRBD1	CASSPRTGLETQYF	TGTGCCAGTAGTCCCCGGACAGGGCTCGAGACCCAGTACTTC
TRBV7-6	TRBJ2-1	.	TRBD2	CASSLAGTSAYNEQFF	TGTGCCAGCAGCTTAGCCGGGACTAGCGCCTACAATGAGCAGTTCTTC
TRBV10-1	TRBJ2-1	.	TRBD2	CASSPPGLAAQNEQFF	TGCGCCAGCAGTCCGCCGGGACTAGCTGCCCAGAATGAGCAGTTCTTC
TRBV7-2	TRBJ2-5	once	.	CASSLVGETQYF	TGTGCCAGCAGCCTCGTCGGAGAGACCCAGTACTTC
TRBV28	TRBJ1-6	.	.	CASSGLDSPLHF	TGTGCCAGCAGTGGCCTTGATTCACCCCTCCACTTT
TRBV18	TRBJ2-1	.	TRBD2	CASSYQAGGNEQFF	TGTGCCAGCTCATATCAAGCGGGAGGGAATGAGCAGTTCTTC
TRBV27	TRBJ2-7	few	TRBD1	CASSLSRQGVDRSSYEQYF	TGTGCCAGCAGTTTATCGCGACAGGGGGTCGACCGAAGCTCCTACGAGCAGTACTTC
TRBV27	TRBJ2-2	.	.	CASSSRRANTGELFF	TGTGCCAGCAGTTCCCGACGGGCGAACACCGGGGAGCTGTTTTTT
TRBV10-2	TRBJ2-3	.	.	CASSDGQITDTQYF	TGCGCCAGCAGTGATGGTCAGATCACAGATACGCAGTATTTT
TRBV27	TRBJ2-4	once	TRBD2	CASSFEGPAEREGLRNIQYF	TGTGCCAGCAGTTTCGAGGGGCCCGCGGAACGGGAGGGCCTAAGAAACATTCAGTACTTC
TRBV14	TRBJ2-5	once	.	CASSQERWAVQETQYF	TGTGCCAGCAGCCAAGAAAGATGGGCAGTCCAAGAGACCCAGTACTTC
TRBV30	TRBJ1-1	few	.	CAWSLGGAAFF	TGTGCCTGGAGTTTGGGGGGTGCAGCTTTCTTT
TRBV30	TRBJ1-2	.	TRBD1	CAWRGDRANYGYTF	TGTGCCTGGAGGGGGGACAGGGCGAACTATGGCTACACCTTC
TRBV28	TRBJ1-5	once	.	CASSLFSVLRQDSNQPQHF	TGTGCCAGCAGTTTATTTTCAGTTCTTAGACAGGATAGCAATCAGCCCCAGCATTTT
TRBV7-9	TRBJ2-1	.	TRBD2	CSSSQPPGLGAGAYNEQFF	TGTTCCAGCAGCCAGCCCCCCGGCTTAGGTGCGGGAGCCTACAATGAGCAGTTCTTC
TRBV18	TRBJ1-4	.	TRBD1	CASSPFGQDPNEKLFF	TGTGCCAGCTCACCATTTGGACAGGACCCTAATGAAAAACTGTTTTTT
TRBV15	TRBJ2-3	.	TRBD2	CATNPPSGCTDTQYF	TGTGCCACCAACCCCCCTAGCGGATGCACAGATACGCAGTATTTT
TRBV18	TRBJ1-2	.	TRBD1	CASKRDSANYGYTF	TGTGCCAGCAAACGGGACAGCGCTAACTATGGCTACACCTTC